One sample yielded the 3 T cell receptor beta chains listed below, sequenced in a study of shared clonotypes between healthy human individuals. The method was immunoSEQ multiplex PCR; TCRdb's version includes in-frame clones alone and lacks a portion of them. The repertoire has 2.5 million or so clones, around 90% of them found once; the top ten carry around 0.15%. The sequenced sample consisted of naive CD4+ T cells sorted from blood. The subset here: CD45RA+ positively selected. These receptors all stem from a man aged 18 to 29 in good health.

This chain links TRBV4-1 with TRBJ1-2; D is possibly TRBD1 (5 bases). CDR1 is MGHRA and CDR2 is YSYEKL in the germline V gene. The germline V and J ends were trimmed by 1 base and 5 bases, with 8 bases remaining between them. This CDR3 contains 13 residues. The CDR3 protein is CASSQAGHYGYTF. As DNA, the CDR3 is TGCGCCAGCAGCCAAGCCGGACATTATGGCTACACCTTC.

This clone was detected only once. The CDR3 protein is CAITGEGAYEQYF. The CDR3 DNA reads TGTGCCATCACAGGGGAAGGTGCCTACGAGCAGTACTTC. The chain recombines TRBV7-9 with TRBJ2-7, with 7 bases identical to TRBD1. The germline V gene has CDR1 SEHNR and CDR2 FQNEAQ (reference sequence). Unmatched junction bases numbered 8, after V lost 10 bases and J lost 2 bases. This CDR3 has 13 residues.

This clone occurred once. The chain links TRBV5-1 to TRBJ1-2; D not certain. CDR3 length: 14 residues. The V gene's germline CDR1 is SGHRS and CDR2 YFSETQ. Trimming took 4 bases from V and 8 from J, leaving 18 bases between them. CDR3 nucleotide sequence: TGCGCCAGCAGCGCCAACGAGGGTTCGCGAGGCTACACCTTC. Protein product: CASSANEGSRGYTF.